This TCR beta chain derives from a study of identical twins. Study-level points and caveats: Beta clonotypes that were abundant in cord blood contained fewer insertions, a pattern absent from memory repertoires. Modelling approaches yielded underestimates of out-of-frame TCR alpha sharing between monozygotic twins.

Unique molecular identifiers were present on the cDNA, which also gained a universal primer site by template switching. Each CDR3 protein is one row after TCRdb ran MiXCR on the 5' RACE reads. Counted here are about 720,000 distinct CDR3 sequences, about 20% occurring once; the ten biggest clones make up approximately 14%. A few counts support this clonotype. The antigen is undetermined. V lost 0 bases and J 4 bases, leaving 16 bases between the germline ends. This CDR3 has 16 residues. Germline-derived CDR1 and CDR2 are SGDLS and YYNGEE. This same sample was also part of a study on T cells expressing NK-cell markers. That work adds: Topping the CD3+CD56-NKG2C+ fraction as well were these clonotypes, in a handful of donors.

The specimen sequenced was PBMCs. This clonotype originated in a woman between 18 and 29 years old in good health. The chain carries TRBV9 and TRBJ2-5; TRBD2 is a possible D gene (6 bases). In nucleotides, the CDR3 is TGTGCCAGCAGCGTAGGGCGGGACCCAGTTCGAGAGACCCAGTACTTC. Its protein product is CASSVGRDPVRETQYF.